A single T cell receptor (beta chain) is shown here with its context. The antigen is not known. This specimen comes from a study of T cells after yellow fever vaccination. Study-wide findings and caveats: Shared CD4/CD8 clonotypes were a small share, likely from convergent recombination. A weaker but faster secondary response was observed, peaking on day 5 versus 15. Any FACS-sorted repertoire could hold abundant clonotypes that contaminate it from the bulk population. Among primary-vaccination clones, most reappeared after the booster, at almost 98% for CD4 and more than 75% for CD8.

The CDR3 has 12 amino acids. Germline V gene sequence: CDR1 SGHKS, CDR2 YYEKEE (reference sequence). V shed 3 bases and J shed 8 bases, with 10 bases lying between them. TCRdb passed the 5' RACE reads through MiXCR, listing each CDR3 protein once. The table includes 400,000 or so distinct CDR3 sequences, around 20% detected once. This specimen was PBMCs, taken before the yellow fever booster vaccination. The chain employs TRBV5-5 and TRBJ2-3; D gene uncertain. The sequence was obtained from a man between 18 and 29 years old who received the YFV17D yellow fever vaccine. For the CDR3, the DNA is TGTGCCAGCAGCTCGATAGAATTTACGCAGTATTTT. It codes for CASSSIEFTQYF. The full variable domain, completed using reference TRBV5-5 and TRBJ2-3, is DAGVTQSPTHLIKTRGQQVTLRCSPISGHKSVSWYQQVLGQGPQFIFQYYEKEERGRGNFPDRFSARQFPNYSSELNVNALLLGDSALYLCASSSIEFTQYFGPGTRLTVL.